One TCR beta chain is described in this entry. The antigen is undetermined. Definition of naive CD8+ T cells rested on a CD45RO-CCR7+CD27+CD95- profile. Germline V gene data show CDR1 as LNHNV and CDR2 as YYDKDF (reference sequence). The CDR3 covers 17 residues. The sample originates from a study of CXCR3-negative and CXCR3-positive naive CD8 T cells. Findings of the study overall: Upon cryopreservation, CXCR3 expression partially decreased, and most assays used fresh PBMCs. Naive subsets displayed similar surface CD5, and TCR strength was inferred from TRB CDR3 properties. Diversity proved comparably high across both naive subsets and much lower in memory CD8+ cells.

UMI-labeled 5' RACE TRB cDNA libraries were prepared from the cells. TCRdb reanalyzed the 5' RACE reads, giving one entry per CDR3 protein sequence and no DNA. This repertoire includes tens of thousands of distinct CDR3 sequences. This receptor was obtained from a human donor in good health. Some clones in this sample may be carry-over from other donors' samples. Material for sequencing was naive CXCR3- CD8+ T cells from blood. Stated subset: CD45RO-CCR7+CD27+CD95- naive CD8+ T cells lacking CXCR3 (TNR3-). The chain combines TRBV15 with TRBJ2-1; TCRdb outputs TRBD2, but without DNA this stays unchecked. CDR3 residues: CATSRAGLAENYNEQFF.